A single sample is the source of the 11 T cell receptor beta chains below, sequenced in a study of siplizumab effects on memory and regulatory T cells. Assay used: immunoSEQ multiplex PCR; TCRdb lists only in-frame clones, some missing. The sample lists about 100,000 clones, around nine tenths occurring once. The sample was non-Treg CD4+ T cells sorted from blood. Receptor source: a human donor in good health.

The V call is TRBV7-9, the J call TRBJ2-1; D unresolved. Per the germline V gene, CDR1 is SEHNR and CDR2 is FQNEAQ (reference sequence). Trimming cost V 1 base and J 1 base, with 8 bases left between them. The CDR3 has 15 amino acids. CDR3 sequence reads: CASSLDGVSYNEQFF. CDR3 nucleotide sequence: TGTGCCAGCAGCTTAGATGGGGTGTCCTACAATGAGCAGTTCTTC.

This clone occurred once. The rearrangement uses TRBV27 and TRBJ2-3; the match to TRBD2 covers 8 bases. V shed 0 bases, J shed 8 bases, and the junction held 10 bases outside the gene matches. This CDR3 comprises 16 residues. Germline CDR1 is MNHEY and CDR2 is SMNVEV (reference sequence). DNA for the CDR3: TGTGCCAGCAGTTTATCCAGCGGGAGAGTGAAGGGTACGCAGTATTTT. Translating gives CASSLSSGRVKGTQYF.

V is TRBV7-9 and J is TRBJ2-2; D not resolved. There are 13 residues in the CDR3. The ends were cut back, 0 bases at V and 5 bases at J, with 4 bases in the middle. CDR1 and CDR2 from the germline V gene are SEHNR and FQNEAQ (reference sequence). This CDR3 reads CASSLAATGELFF. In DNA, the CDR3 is TGTGCCAGCAGCTTAGCGGCAACCGGGGAGCTGTTTTTT.

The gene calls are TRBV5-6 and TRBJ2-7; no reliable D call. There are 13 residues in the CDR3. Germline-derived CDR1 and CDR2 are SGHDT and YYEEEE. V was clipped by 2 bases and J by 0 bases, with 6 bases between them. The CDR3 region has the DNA TGTGCCAGCAGCTTAAGCTTCTCCTACGAGCAGTACTTC. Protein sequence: CASSLSFSYEQYF.

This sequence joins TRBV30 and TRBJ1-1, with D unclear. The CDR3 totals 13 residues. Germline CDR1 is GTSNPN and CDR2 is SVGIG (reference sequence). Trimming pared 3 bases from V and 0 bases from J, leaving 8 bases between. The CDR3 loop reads CAWRERVNTEAFF. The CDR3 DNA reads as TGTGCCTGGAGGGAAAGGGTGAACACTGAAGCTTTCTTT.

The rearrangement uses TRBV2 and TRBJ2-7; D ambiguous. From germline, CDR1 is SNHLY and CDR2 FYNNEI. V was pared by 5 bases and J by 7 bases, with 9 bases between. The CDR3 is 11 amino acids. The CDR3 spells CASSTWEEQYF. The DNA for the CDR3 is TGTGCCAGCAGTACCTGGGAAGAGCAGTACTTC.

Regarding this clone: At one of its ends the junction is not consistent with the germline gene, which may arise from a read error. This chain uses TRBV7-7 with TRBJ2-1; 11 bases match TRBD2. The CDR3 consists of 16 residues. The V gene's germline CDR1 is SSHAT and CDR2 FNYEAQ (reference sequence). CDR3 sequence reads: CASSLELAGGYNEQFF. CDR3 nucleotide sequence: TGTGCTAGCAGCTTAGAGCTAGCGGGAGGTTACAATGAGCAGTTCTTC.

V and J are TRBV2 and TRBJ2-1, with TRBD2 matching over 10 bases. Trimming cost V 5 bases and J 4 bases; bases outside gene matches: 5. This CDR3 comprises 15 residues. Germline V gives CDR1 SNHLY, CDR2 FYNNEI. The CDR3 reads CASSYGTSAYNEQFF. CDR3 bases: TGTGCCAGCAGTTACGGGACTAGCGCTTACAATGAGCAGTTCTTC.

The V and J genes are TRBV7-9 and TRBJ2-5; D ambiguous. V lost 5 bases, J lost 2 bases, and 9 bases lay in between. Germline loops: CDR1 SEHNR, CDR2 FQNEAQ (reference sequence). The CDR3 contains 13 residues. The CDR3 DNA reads TGTGCCAGCAGCCCGTGGGCTCAAGAGACCCAGTACTTC. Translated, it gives CASSPWAQETQYF.

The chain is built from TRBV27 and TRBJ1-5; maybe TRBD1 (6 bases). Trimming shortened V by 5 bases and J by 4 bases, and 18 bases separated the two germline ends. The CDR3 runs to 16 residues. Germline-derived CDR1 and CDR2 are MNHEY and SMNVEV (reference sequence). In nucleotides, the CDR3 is TGTGCCAGCAGTCCTTCCACAGGGCACGGGAATCAGCCCCAGCATTTT. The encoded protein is CASSPSTGHGNQPQHF.

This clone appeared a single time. CDR3 loop: CASSKGNKAGVSYNEQFF. The CDR3 DNA sequence: TGTGCCAGCAGCAAGGGAAACAAAGCGGGAGTTAGTTACAATGAGCAGTTCTTC. This rearrangement joins TRBV21-1 to TRBJ2-1; the table calls TRBD2, which could not be checked here. TRBV21-1 is annotated as a pseudogene. There are 18 residues in the CDR3.